This record concerns one T cell receptor beta chain sequence. No antigen is known for it. The CDR3 has 15 amino acids. Germline V gives CDR1 MNHEY, CDR2 SMNVEV (reference sequence). Unmatched junction bases numbered 6, after V lost 3 bases and J lost 5 bases. The time point: cycle 4 day 1 (C4D1), after more than 5 weeks of nivolumab. All patients relapsed after autologous stem cell transplantation, and brentuximab vedotin exposure varied. After thawing, PBMCs were subjected to magnetic negative selection to isolate CD8+ T cells. The source of the sample is a study of PD-1 blockade in classical Hodgkin lymphoma. Repertoires were generated with immunoSEQ multiplex PCR, while TCRdb's copy carries only in-frame clones and drops some. The table has just under 10,000 clones, 65% to 75% seen once. Findings and caveats of the study: CD4+ TCR diversity, unlike CD8+, climbed significantly by C4D1. The study found complete responders had baseline diversity similar to newly diagnosed patients. A reduction in baseline TCR diversity was reportedly seen in newly diagnosed patients relative to healthy donors. Nivolumab starters within 1 year of ASCT were excluded.

The chain joins TRBV27 to TRBJ1-5, with 8 nucleotides matching TRBD1. The sequenced sample was CD8+ T cells from blood, obtained before the fourth cycle of nivolumab. The clonotype was recovered from a human donor with classical Hodgkin lymphoma. The CDR3 nucleotides are TGTGCCAGCAGTTTCTCCGGACAGGGTCATCAGCCCCAGCATTTT. Protein product: CASSFSGQGHQPQHF.